Listed below are T cell receptor delta chains from one sample, sequenced in a study of Vδ1+ human thymocytes. TCRdb fed the multiplex PCR reads to CATT. The table records more than 50,000 delta-chain clones, about 14% of them present only once. Source material: Vdelta1+ gamma-delta thymocytes from the thymus. The receptors shown here come from a girl under three years old who had congenital heart surgery. Both conserved end residues are trimmed from each CDR3. The D gene is left open where the match is weak.

d_gene | j_gene | v_gene | CDR3aa
TRDD3 | TRDJ1 | TRDV1 | ALGGRFYGPPGGSHYTGDPDTDKLI
TRDD3 | TRDJ1 | TRDV2 | ACDRLGDLDKLI
TRDD3 | TRDJ1 | TRDV2 | ACDTGISGGSPRTDKLI
. | TRDJ2 | TRDV2 | ACDTAIILTTGRHFGRLTAQLF
. | TRDJ1 | TRDV1 | ALGELFSPSSEMGDLADKLI
. | TRDJ1 | TRAV29/DV5 | SVLPKEWGSAYTDKLI
TRDD3 | TRDJ1 | TRDV2 | ACDILGEYKLI
. | TRDJ1 | TRDV1 | ALGGPRGPLSDKLI
TRDD3 | TRDJ1 | TRDV1 | ALGEIHPYLNPLLGVDKLI
TRDD3 | TRDJ1 | TRDV1 | ALGEGFTGGRDKLI
TRDD3 | TRDJ1 | TRDV1 | ALGATIGGYPANKLI
. | TRDJ1 | TRDV1 | ALGELGPTGGRHTDKLI
. | TRDJ1 | TRDV1 | ALGVGPIPNTDKLI
TRDD3 | TRDJ1 | TRDV1 | ALGERGRAPLGDTDKLI
TRDD3 | TRDJ1 | TRDV1 | ALGERRSEYWGIRGYTDKLI
. | TRDJ1 | TRDV1 | ALGDQSPTDKLI
TRDD3 | TRDJ1 | TRDV1 | ALGELSYGLLGDPLYTDKLI
TRDD3 | TRDJ1 | TRDV3 | AAKLAPTPYWGIRPSTDKLI
TRDD3 | TRDJ1 | TRDV1 | ALGEPLRLPARYTGGYAGSDKLI
TRDD3 | TRDJ1 | TRDV1 | ALDPASPWGIQNTDKLI
TRDD3 | TRDJ1 | TRDV1 | ALGAPSLIHWGADKLI
TRDD3 | TRDJ1 | TRDV1 | ALGELRGPTGILWGILKLI
. | TRDJ1 | TRDV1 | ALGERGDKLI
. | TRDJ1 | TRDV1 | ALGEPYTPTYTDKLI
. | TRDJ1 | TRAV29/DV5 | ASLVTVLFLLRGSTLYTDKLI
TRDD3 | TRDJ1 | TRDV1 | ALGGGGYATDKLI
. | TRDJ1 | TRDV1 | ALGVPSPLGYTDKLI
. | TRDJ1 | TRDV1 | ALGEITLPTQGWGIRLLDKLI
. | TRDJ1 | TRDV1 | ALGDHQARNGGLLGGTDKLI
. | TRDJ1 | TRDV1 | ALGEVPIAGRGLYTDKLI
TRDD3 | TRDJ1 | TRDV1 | ALGVGGYAWYTDKLI
TRDD3 | TRDJ1 | TRDV1 | ALGDHYPGDTRYTDKLI
TRDD3 | TRDJ1 | TRDV1 | ALGEPVFLKLGEDTDKLI
. | TRDJ1 | TRDV1 | ALGISYVEGLNHLTDKLI
TRDD3 | TRDJ1 | TRDV1 | ALGEGVLLGDTAPWGYTDKLI
TRDD3 | TRDJ1 | TRDV1 | ALGGGSLILGDETDKLI
. | TRDJ1 | TRDV1 | ALGELRPPPGVDKLI
. | TRDJ1 | TRDV1 | ALGVFSYAYTDKLI
TRDD3 | TRDJ1 | TRDV1 | ALGELVGLGDPDKLI
TRDD3 | TRDJ1 | TRDV1 | ALGGSSRYTGGYVYTDKLI
. | TRDJ1 | TRDV1 | ALGELEAFRRTGAPTGPDKLI
TRDD3 | TRDJ1 | TRDV1 | ALGELALKGTGGSYTDKLI
. | TRDJ1 | TRDV1 | ALGDLPAFGGELTDKLI
. | TRDJ1 | TRDV1 | ALGAPVPTAGARLNCHTDKLI
. | TRDJ1 | TRDV1 | ALGEVFPTLERVTDKLI
. | TRDJ1 | TRDV1 | ALGDLRDWAYTDKLI
TRDD3 | TRDJ1 | TRDV1 | ALGVYCRTGGYERVI
TRDD2 | TRDJ1 | TRDV1 | ALGEPGLPTEQYPGASYLYTDKLI
TRDD3 | TRDJ1 | TRDV1 | ALGELVLPTGTGGGFIYTDKLI
. | TRDJ1 | TRDV1 | ALGDRSFRGFGSMVGYPYTDKLI
TRDD3 | TRDJ1 | TRDV1 | ALGEQLLYWGIRSSDKLI
TRDD3 | TRDJ1 | TRDV1 | ALGEPTVLPQSYWGIREDKLI
. | TRDJ1 | TRDV1 | ALGELIRDKLI
. | TRDJ1 | TRDV1 | ALGEQFRTLGPYTDKLI
. | TRDJ1 | TRDV1 | ALGVYLPNPSATDKLI
TRDD3 | TRDJ1 | TRDV2 | ACPAKLLRTIYWGIRSDKLI
TRDD3 | TRDJ1 | TRDV1 | ALGDFRSPRRTGGADKLI